These T cell receptor beta chains were read from a single sample in a study of liver allograft versus peripheral blood T cells. TCRdb fed the reads into MiXCR, producing one record per CDR3 protein. Of some 15,000 distinct CDR3 sequences listed, under 25% are singletons. Source of these receptors: a human patient who had a liver transplant. The graft donor may account for some of the T cells. Each CDR3 is given with its conserved first and last residue. The D gene is left open where the match is weak. The size field is filled for only some rows; it gives once, few, many or a size class.

TRBJ2-7,.,15,TRBD2,TRBV5-5,CASSGTGTSGYEQYF,TGTGCCAGCAGCGGGACCGGGACTAGCGGATACGAGCAGTACTTC
TRBJ1-1,.,13,.,TRBV27,CASNPDRNTEAFF,TGTGCCAGCAATCCCGACAGGAACACTGAAGCTTTCTTT
TRBJ2-7,.,15,.,TRBV28,CASTAGPTSDYEQYF,TGTGCCAGCACCGCCGGACCGACATCGGACTACGAGCAGTACTTC
TRBJ2-2,.,16,.,TRBV20-1,CSARDHAQGRAGELFF,TGCAGTGCTAGAGATCACGCCCAGGGTAGGGCCGGGGAGCTGTTTTTT
TRBJ1-1,few,12,.,TRBV6-1,CASRLRTAEAFF,TGTGCCAGCAGACTGCGGACAGCCGAAGCTTTCTTT
TRBJ1-1,medium-sized,14,.,TRBV6-1,CASSEGRDNTEAFF,TGTGCCAGCAGCGAGGGAAGGGATAACACTGAAGCTTTCTTT
TRBJ1-1,few,14,.,TRBV7-3,CASSLVSGNTEAFF,TGTGCCAGCAGCTTAGTATCAGGTAACACTGAAGCTTTCTTT
TRBJ2-1,many,15,TRBD2,TRBV24-1,CATGLKAGGPHEQFF,TGTGCCACCGGTCTCAAAGCGGGGGGGCCCCATGAGCAGTTCTTC
TRBJ2-1,.,14,.,TRBV12-3/TRBV12-4,CASIRGASYNEQFF,TGTGCCAGCATCAGAGGGGCCTCCTACAATGAGCAGTTCTTC
TRBJ2-3,few,15,.,TRBV6-2/TRBV6-3,CASSSPAFSTDTQYF,TGTGCCAGCAGTTCCCCAGCGTTTAGCACAGATACGCAGTATTTT
TRBJ1-6,medium-sized,15,.,TRBV10-3,CAISEEPRENSPLHF,TGTGCCATCAGTGAGGAACCGCGGGAAAATTCACCCCTCCACTTT
TRBJ2-3,.,14,.,TRBV9,CASSVAPTLDTQYF,TGTGCCAGCAGCGTAGCCCCGACCCTAGATACGCAGTATTTT
TRBJ1-5,few,15,TRBD1,TRBV6-2/TRBV6-3,CATRGRRAGNQPQHF,TGTGCCACCAGGGGGCGAAGGGCGGGCAATCAGCCCCAGCATTTT
TRBJ2-1,many,15,TRBD1,TRBV5-4,CASSRRQGGDNEQFF,TGTGCCAGCAGCCGTCGACAGGGCGGTGACAATGAGCAGTTCTTC